A single sample gave rise to the 28 T cell receptor beta chains below, sequenced in a study of blood T cell repertoires in COVID-19. Sequenced by immunoSEQ multiplex PCR; TCRdb stores in-frame clones only, minus some. Of 200,000 to 250,000 clones in the sample, roughly 83% are singletons; the top ten hold approximately 7%. Input material: peripheral blood. These receptors all come from a woman between 50 and 59 years old with acute or convalescent COVID-19.

This chain uses TRBV19 with TRBJ1-1; D uncertain. CDR1 and CDR2 (germline): LNHDA, SQIVND (reference sequence). The CDR3 runs to 12 residues. V was shortened by 4 bases and J by 10 bases, with 13 bases between the two germline ends. Here the CDR3 DNA reads TGTGCCAGTAGTACCCGGACTACTTCAGCTTTCTTT. Encoded protein: CASSTRTTSAFF.

The rearrangement uses TRBV7-9 and TRBJ1-3, with TRBD1 as a possible D gene (5 bases). The germline V gene encodes CDR1 SEHNR and CDR2 FQNEAQ (reference sequence). The CDR3 length is 17 residues. The ends were cut back, 0 bases at V and 0 bases at J, with 12 bases in the middle. CDR3 nucleotide sequence: TGTGCCAGCAGCTTAGCGGCGGGGGTTTACTCTGGAAACACCATATATTTT. It yields the protein CASSLAAGVYSGNTIYF.

The rearrangement joins TRBV6-5 to TRBJ2-7; D ambiguous. The CDR3 has 11 amino acids. In germline, CDR1 is MNHEY, CDR2 SVGAGI. V was clipped by 3 bases and J by 3 bases, with 3 bases between them. Here the CDR3 DNA reads TGTGCCAGCAGTTATAACTACGAGCAGTACTTC. Amino acid sequence: CASSYNYEQYF.

Details on this clone: Because it lacks the conserved phenylalanine or tryptophan at the end, this CDR3 is likely a read error. The limits of the CDR3 on the DNA are not certain, so only TCRdb's listed CDR3 is given. The genes are TRBV30 and TRBJ2-7; TRBD1 is taken as the D call from the table, unchecked against the DNA. The CDR3 sequence runs 9 residues, both termini included. Germline loops: CDR1 GTSNPN, CDR2 SVGIG (reference sequence). CDR3 residues: CAWKGQGSI.

This clone was detected a few times. This rearrangement joins TRBV13 to TRBJ2-7; the match to TRBD2 covers 13 bases. The V and J ends lost 9 bases and 0 bases, in that order; junction bases with no gene match: 17. The CDR3 runs to 19 residues. CDR1 and CDR2 from the germline V gene are PRHDT and FYEKMQ (reference sequence). Here the CDR3 reads CARLVGLAGVTESSYEQYF. Here the CDR3 DNA reads TGTGCCAGGCTGGTAGGACTAGCGGGAGTAACAGAAAGCTCCTACGAGCAGTACTTC.

The J gene is TRBJ2-1, the V gene TRBV13, with TRBD2 matching 14 bases. The CDR3 loop spans 17 amino acids. Germline CDR1 is PRHDT and CDR2 is FYEKMQ (reference sequence). J lost 6 bases, V lost 4 bases, and 8 bases had no gene match. CDR3 DNA sequence: TGTGCCAGCAGCTGGCCGGGACTAGCGGGGGAGTTCAATGAGCAGTTCTTC. As protein: CASSWPGLAGEFNEQFF. The whole variable domain, filled in from reference TRBV13 and TRBJ2-1, reads AAGVIQSPRHLIKEKRETATLKCYPIPRHDTVYWYQQGPGQDPQFLISFYEKMQSDKGSIPDRFSAQQFSDYHSELNMSSLELGDSALYFCASSWPGLAGEFNEQFFGPGTRLTVL.

In nucleotides, the CDR3 is TGTGCCAGCAGTTCCGGGGGGCTGCACTATGGCTACACCTTC. Translating gives CASSSGGLHYGYTF. The chain has TRBV27 and TRBJ1-2; D may be TRBD1 (6 bases). This CDR3 is built from 14 residues. CDR1 is MNHEY and CDR2 is SMNVEV in the germline V gene (reference sequence). V lost 4 bases to trimming and J lost 3 bases, with 12 bases between them.

This clone was counted once. The CDR3 DNA reads TGTGCCAGCAGCCGAATCGACAGGGGAAACACCATATATTTT. Its translation is CASSRIDRGNTIYF. The gene calls are TRBV11-2 and TRBJ1-3, with D possibly matching TRBD1 (6 bases). This CDR3 spans 14 amino acids. Germline V gene lookup returns CDR1 SGHAT and CDR2 FQNNGV. Deletions cut 5 bases from V and 4 bases from J, with 12 bases between.

This clone was found a few times. The chain recombines TRBV13 with TRBJ2-7; unclear D gene. This CDR3 is built from 13 residues. V lost 5 bases, J lost 3 bases, and 11 bases lay in between. Per the germline V gene, CDR1 is PRHDT and CDR2 is FYEKMQ (reference sequence). The CDR3: CASSAPWSYEQYF. CDR3 in DNA: TGTGCCAGCAGCGCCCCCTGGAGCTACGAGCAGTACTTC. Based on the CDR3 plus reference TRBV13 and TRBJ2-7, the full variable domain is AAGVIQSPRHLIKEKRETATLKCYPIPRHDTVYWYQQGPGQDPQFLISFYEKMQSDKGSIPDRFSAQQFSDYHSELNMSSLELGDSALYFCASSAPWSYEQYFGPGTRLTVT.

The chain has TRBV9 and TRBJ2-3; D might be TRBD2 (7 bases). CDR1 is SGDLS, CDR2 YYNGEE, per germline. The CDR3 loop spans 15 amino acids. V gave up 4 bases and J gave up 5 bases, with 17 bases separating them. The CDR3 DNA reads as TGTGCCAGCAGCCCGGGGGGCCGGGTTGTAGATACGCAGTATTTT. Translated, it gives CASSPGGRVVDTQYF.

This clone has just one count. The gene calls are TRBV5-1 and TRBJ1-2; D gene unclear. V lost 6 bases to trimming and J lost 3 bases, with 12 bases between them. This CDR3 has 13 amino acids. Germline V CDR1 and CDR2: SGHRS, YFSETQ. DNA of the CDR3: TGCGCCAGCACCCTCTGGCCCGACTATGGCTACACCTTC. It is translated as CASTLWPDYGYTF.

The chain carries TRBV7-9 and TRBJ2-5; no reliable D call. V was shortened by 1 base and J by 5 bases, with 11 bases between the two germline ends. Germline CDR1 is SEHNR and CDR2 is FQNEAQ (reference sequence). The CDR3 runs 14 residues. The CDR3 coding sequence is TGTGCCAGCAGCTTAGGGGCCGACGTTGAGACCCAGTACTTC. Encoded protein: CASSLGADVETQYF.

The chain joins TRBV28 to TRBJ2-7; 9 positions match TRBD1. The CDR3 is 15 amino acids. Germline V gene lookup returns CDR1 MDHEN and CDR2 SYDVKM. With V trimmed by 5 bases and J by 1 base, 6 bases remained unmatched. CDR3 coding DNA: TGTGCCAGCAGTCCATCGGGACAGGGATCCTACGAGCAGTACTTC. As protein: CASSPSGQGSYEQYF.

This chain links TRBV2 with TRBJ1-1; D is unresolved. This CDR3 has 15 amino acids. Trimming shortened V by 7 bases and J by 1 base, and 16 bases separated the two germline ends. In germline, CDR1 is SNHLY, CDR2 FYNNEI. CDR3 sequence (DNA): TGTGCCAGCACCGAGGGTGGCACTCGGAACACTGAAGCTTTCTTT. It specifies CASTEGGTRNTEAFF.

This chain links TRBV5-1 with TRBJ1-2; TRBD1 is a possible D gene (5 bases). Germline assignment: CDR1 SGHRS and CDR2 YFSETQ. This CDR3 is 12 amino acids long. Trimming cost V 8 bases and J 1 base, with 9 bases left between them. This CDR3 is CASGQDNYGYTF. CDR3 DNA sequence: TGCGCCAGTGGACAAGATAACTATGGCTACACCTTC.

At least ten counts were recorded for this clone. An end of the junction does not agree with germline; a read error may underlie this. The genes are TRBV12-3 or TRBV12-4 and TRBJ1-2; D unclear. The CDR3 contains 10 residues. This chain's CDR3 is CASSESLLAF. The CDR3, as DNA: TGTGCCAGCAGCGAGTCACTTCTTGCATTC.

The gene calls are TRBV11-2 and TRBJ1-4; D gene unclear. The CDR3 sequence is 16 residues long. CDR1 SGHAT and CDR2 FQNNGV come from the germline V gene. V was clipped by 1 base and J by 6 bases, with 15 bases between them. CDR3 sequence (DNA): TGTGCCAGCAGCTTAGGACCGGTGGAGGTGGATGAAAAACTGTTTTTT. It encodes CASSLGPVEVDEKLFF.

The chain joins TRBV12-3 or TRBV12-4 to TRBJ2-7; 9 bases line up with TRBD1. V was clipped by 5 bases and J by 7 bases; unmatched bases: 6. CDR3 length: 13 amino acids. CDR3 residues: CASSRDRAGEQYF. CDR3 DNA: TGTGCCAGCAGTCGGGACAGGGCGGGGGAGCAGTACTTC.

This clone has only one observation. The germline gene is not matched at one end of the junction; a read error may be the cause. The V gene is TRBV7-7, the J gene TRBJ1-6, with D perhaps matching TRBD1 (6 bases). Germline V gene data show CDR1 as SSHAT and CDR2 as FNYEAQ (reference sequence). The CDR3 is made up of 14 amino acids. In DNA form, the CDR3 reads TGTGCTAGCAGCCTGGGACAAGATAATTCACCCCTCCACTTT. It yields the protein CASSLGQDNSPLHF.

The chain carries TRBV7-2 and TRBJ2-5; D is perhaps TRBD2 (6 bases). With 2 bases removed from V and 3 bases from J, the gap between germline ends came to 13 bases. Germline assignment: CDR1 SGHTA and CDR2 FQGNSA. The CDR3 is 15 residues long. CDR3 in DNA: TGTGCCAGCAGCTTATCCCCAGGAGGGGAAGAGACCCAGTACTTC. This sequence encodes CASSLSPGGEETQYF.

This chain joins TRBV27 and TRBJ2-7, with 12 bases matching TRBD2. This CDR3 has 19 amino acids. CDR1 is MNHEY, CDR2 SMNVEV, per germline (reference sequence). Trimming removed 0 bases from V and 1 base from J; junction bases left unmatched: 10. CDR3 region: CASSLSPPTSGSMSYEQYF. The CDR3 bases are TGTGCCAGCAGTTTATCCCCCCCGACTAGCGGGAGTATGTCCTACGAGCAGTACTTC.

This chain joins TRBV5-3 and TRBJ1-1, with unresolved D. TRBV5-3 has ORF status, its function being uncertain. The CDR3 runs 18 residues. The germline V and J ends were trimmed by 4 bases and 0 bases, with 22 bases remaining between them. Written as DNA, the CDR3 is TGTGCCAGAAGCGGAAACTCGACTCATCGACCCATGAACACTGAAGCTTTCTTT. It specifies CARSGNSTHRPMNTEAFF.

The J gene is TRBJ2-1, the V gene TRBV5-1, with 10 bases that match TRBD1. Germline V gene sequence: CDR1 SGHRS, CDR2 YFSETQ. CDR3 size: 14 residues. Trimming cost V 1 base and J 7 bases; bases outside gene matches: 2. CDR3 amino acids: CASSLSGQGNEQFF. The CDR3 coding sequence is TGCGCCAGCAGCTTGTCGGGACAGGGGAATGAGCAGTTCTTC. Complete variable domain (other parts from reference TRBV5-1 and TRBJ2-1): KAGVTQTPRYLIKTRGQQVTLSCSPISGHRSVSWYQQTPGQGLQFLFEYFSETQRNKGNFPGRFSGRQFSNSRSEMNVSTLELGDSALYLCASSLSGQGNEQFFGPGTRLTVL.

The V gene is TRBV19, the J gene TRBJ2-7; 7 positions match TRBD1. The CDR3 covers 13 residues. The V gene end was trimmed by 3 bases and the J gene end by 3 bases; junction bases not matched to a gene: 2. Germline V gene data show CDR1 as LNHDA and CDR2 as SQIVND (reference sequence). DNA of the CDR3: TGTGCCAGTAGTATCGGGACAGACTACGAGCAGTACTTC. Its protein is CASSIGTDYEQYF.

V and J are TRBV21-1 and TRBJ2-2; the D call in the table, TRBD2, was not verified against the DNA. TRBV21-1 is a documented pseudogene. The CDR3 loop spans 15 amino acids. CDR3 in amino acids: CASSKLSGRAGELFF. In DNA form, the CDR3 reads TGTGCCAGCAGCAAACTTAGCGGGAGAGCCGGGGAGCTGTTTTTT.

The chain couples TRBV19 to TRBJ1-2; D is unclear. V was pared by 4 bases and J by 3 bases, with 15 bases between. The CDR3 sequence is 15 residues long. CDR1 and CDR2 (germline): LNHDA, SQIVND (reference sequence). CDR3 region: CASSNPGLMDYGYTF. CDR3 DNA sequence: TGTGCCAGTAGTAACCCGGGTCTGATGGACTATGGCTACACCTTC.

V and J are TRBV19 and TRBJ2-7; 7 bases fit TRBD1. The V gene's germline CDR1 is LNHDA and CDR2 SQIVND (reference sequence). The CDR3 loop spans 15 amino acids. The ends lost 10 bases at V and 3 bases at J; junction bases unmatched: 15. CDR3 nucleotide sequence: TGTGCCACCAGAGAAAGACAGGGCGGATTCTACGAGCAGTACTTC. Translating gives CATRERQGGFYEQYF.

The chain has TRBV7-2 and TRBJ2-3; possible D gene TRBD1, 6 bases. The V gene's germline CDR1 is SGHTA and CDR2 FQGNSA. The V end lost 3 bases, the J end lost 2 bases, and 9 bases lay between the germline ends. CDR3 length: 14 amino acids. Here the CDR3 DNA reads TGTGCCAGCAGCTTTAACAGGGACACAGATACGCAGTATTTT. Encoded protein: CASSFNRDTDTQYF.